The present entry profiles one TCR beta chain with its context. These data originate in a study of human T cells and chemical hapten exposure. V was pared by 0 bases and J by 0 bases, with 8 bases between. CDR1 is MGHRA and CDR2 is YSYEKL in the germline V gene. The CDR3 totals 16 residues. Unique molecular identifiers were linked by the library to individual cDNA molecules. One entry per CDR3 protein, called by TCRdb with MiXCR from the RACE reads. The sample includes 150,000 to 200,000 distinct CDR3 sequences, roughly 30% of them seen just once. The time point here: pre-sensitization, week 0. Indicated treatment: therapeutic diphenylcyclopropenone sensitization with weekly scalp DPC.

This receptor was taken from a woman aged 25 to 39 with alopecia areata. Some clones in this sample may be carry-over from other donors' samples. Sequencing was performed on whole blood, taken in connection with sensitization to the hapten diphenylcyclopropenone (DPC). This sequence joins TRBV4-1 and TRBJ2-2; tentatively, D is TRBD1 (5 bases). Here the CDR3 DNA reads TGCGCCAGCAGCCAAGAAAGGACACCGAACACCGGGGAGCTGTTTTTT. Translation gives CASSQERTPNTGELFF.